These T cell receptor beta chains were read from a single sample in a study of cytomegalovirus exposure and HLA in healthy donors. Using immunoSEQ multiplex PCR, the repertoire was profiled, and TCRdb retains in-frame clones only, with some absent. Among roughly 140,000 clones listed, roughly 76% were seen once. The sample consisted of PBMCs. These receptors all come from a man between 18 and 29 years old in good health and CMV-seronegative. The CDR3 runs from the conserved cysteine through the conserved F or W. A D gene is named only where the DNA matches it firmly. A row's size may be missing; if present it is once, few, many or a size class.

v_call: TRBV21-1
clone_size: -
d_call: -
j_call: TRBJ2-3
cdr3_nt: TGTGCCAGCAGCGGACAACTAGCCCCCCGGGTGGCTACGCAGTATTTT
cdr3_aa: CASSGQLAPRVATQYF

v_call: TRBV7-3
clone_size: -
d_call: TRBD2
j_call: TRBJ2-7
cdr3_nt: TGTGCCAGCAGCTTAACACGAGCTAGCGGGAGCTACGAGCAGTACTTC
cdr3_aa: CASSLTRASGSYEQYF

v_call: TRBV19
clone_size: many
d_call: -
j_call: TRBJ2-6
cdr3_nt: TGTGCCAGTAGTGGGGGCTATGGGGCCAACGTCCTGACTTTC
cdr3_aa: CASSGGYGANVLTF

v_call: TRBV9
clone_size: -
d_call: -
j_call: TRBJ1-1
cdr3_nt: TGTGCCAGCAGCCCTTCGGGGGGACTAGGCACTGAAGCTTTCTTT
cdr3_aa: CASSPSGGLGTEAFF

v_call: TRBV18
clone_size: -
d_call: -
j_call: TRBJ2-2
cdr3_nt: TGTGCCAGCTCACCACCGGACAGCGCGAACACCGGGGAGCTGTTTTTT
cdr3_aa: CASSPPDSANTGELFF

v_call: TRBV7-6
clone_size: -
d_call: -
j_call: TRBJ2-3
cdr3_nt: TGTGCCAGCAGCTTAGCACAGTTCACAGATACGCAGTATTTT
cdr3_aa: CASSLAQFTDTQYF

v_call: TRBV29-1
clone_size: -
d_call: TRBD1
j_call: TRBJ2-5
cdr3_nt: TGCAGCTCTGGACAGGGGGCTCGGGAGACCCAGTACTTC
cdr3_aa: CSSGQGARETQYF

v_call: TRBV30
clone_size: -
d_call: -
j_call: TRBJ2-3
cdr3_nt: TGTGCCTGGAGTGTACTAGATTACACAGATACGCAGTATTTT
cdr3_aa: CAWSVLDYTDTQYF

v_call: TRBV6-1
clone_size: once
d_call: TRBD1
j_call: TRBJ2-5
cdr3_nt: TGTGCCAGCAGTGCGGGACAGGGGGCCGGAGAGACCCAGTACTTC
cdr3_aa: CASSAGQGAGETQYF

v_call: TRBV28
clone_size: -
d_call: TRBD1
j_call: TRBJ1-2
cdr3_nt: TGTGCCAGCAGTCGGGACAGGGATGGCTACACCTTC
cdr3_aa: CASSRDRDGYTF

v_call: TRBV5-1
clone_size: -
d_call: -
j_call: TRBJ1-3
cdr3_nt: TGCGCCAGCAGCTCCCTTAGTTCATCCTCTGGAAACACCATATATTTT
cdr3_aa: CASSSLSSSSGNTIYF

v_call: TRBV6-5
clone_size: -
d_call: TRBD2
j_call: TRBJ2-1
cdr3_nt: TGTGCCAGCAGTTACTCGCTAGCGGGCTCTTACAATGAGCAGTTCTTC
cdr3_aa: CASSYSLAGSYNEQFF

v_call: TRBV2
clone_size: few
d_call: -
j_call: TRBJ2-3
cdr3_nt: TGTGCCAGCAGTGGCCGGGACAGTAGCGGAGGAGATACGCAGTATTTT
cdr3_aa: CASSGRDSSGGDTQYF

v_call: TRBV7-8
clone_size: -
d_call: -
j_call: TRBJ2-7
cdr3_nt: TGTGCCAGCAGCTTTAGCTCCTACGAGCAGTACTTC
cdr3_aa: CASSFSSYEQYF